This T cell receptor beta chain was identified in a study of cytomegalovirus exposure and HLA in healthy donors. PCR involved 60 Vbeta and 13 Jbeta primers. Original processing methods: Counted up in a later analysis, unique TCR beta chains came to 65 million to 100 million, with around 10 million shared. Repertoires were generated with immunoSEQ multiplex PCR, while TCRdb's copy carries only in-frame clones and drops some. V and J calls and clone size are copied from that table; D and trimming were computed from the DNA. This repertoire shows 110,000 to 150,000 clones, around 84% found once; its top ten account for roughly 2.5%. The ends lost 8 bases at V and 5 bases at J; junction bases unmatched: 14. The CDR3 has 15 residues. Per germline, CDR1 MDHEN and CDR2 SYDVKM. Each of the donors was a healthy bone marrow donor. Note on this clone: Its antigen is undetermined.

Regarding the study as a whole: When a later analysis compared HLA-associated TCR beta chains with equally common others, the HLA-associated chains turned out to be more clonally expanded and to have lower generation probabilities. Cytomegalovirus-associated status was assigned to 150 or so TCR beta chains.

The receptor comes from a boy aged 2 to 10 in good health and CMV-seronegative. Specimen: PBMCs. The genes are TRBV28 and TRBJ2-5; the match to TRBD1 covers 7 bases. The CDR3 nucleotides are TGTGCCAGCGGAGAAACACAGGGGTTCGACGAGACCCAGTACTTC. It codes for CASGETQGFDETQYF.